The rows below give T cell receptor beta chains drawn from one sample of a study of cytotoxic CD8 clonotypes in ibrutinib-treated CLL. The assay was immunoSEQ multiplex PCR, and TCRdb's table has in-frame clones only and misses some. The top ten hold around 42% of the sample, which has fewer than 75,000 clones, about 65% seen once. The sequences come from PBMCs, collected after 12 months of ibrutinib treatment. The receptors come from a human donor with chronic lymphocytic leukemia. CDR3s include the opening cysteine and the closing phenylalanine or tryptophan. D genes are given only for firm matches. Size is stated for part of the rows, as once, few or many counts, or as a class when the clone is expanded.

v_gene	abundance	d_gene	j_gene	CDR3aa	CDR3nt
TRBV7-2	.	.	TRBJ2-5	CASRRPARKTQYF	TGTGCCAGCCGGAGGCCAGCCCGGAAGACCCAGTACTTC
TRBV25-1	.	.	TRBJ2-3	CASSQSDTQYF	TGTGCCAGCAGCCAATCCGATACGCAGTATTTT
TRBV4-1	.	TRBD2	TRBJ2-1	CASSQVEAGAYNEQFF	TGCGCCAGCAGCCAAGTCGAAGCGGGGGCATACAATGAGCAGTTCTTC
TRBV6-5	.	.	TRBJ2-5	CASSSGETQYF	TGTGCCAGCAGCTCCGGGGAGACCCAGTACTTC
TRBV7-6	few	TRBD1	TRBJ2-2	CASRETGQNTGELFF	TGTGCCAGCAGAGAGACAGGGCAGAACACCGGGGAGCTGTTTTTT
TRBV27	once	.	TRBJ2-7	CASSPRTLYEQYF	TGTGCCAGCAGTCCCAGGACACTTTACGAGCAGTACTTC
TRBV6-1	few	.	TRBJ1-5	CASNQHGQPQHF	TGTGCCAGCAACCAACACGGACAGCCCCAGCATTTT
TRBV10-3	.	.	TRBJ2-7	CAITPGQTYEQYF	TGTGCCATCACTCCGGGACAAACCTACGAGCAGTACTTC
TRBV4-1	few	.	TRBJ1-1	CASSQFTAPSEAFF	TGCGCCAGCAGCCAATTTACGGCCCCATCTGAAGCTTTCTTT
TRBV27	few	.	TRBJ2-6	CASGWRAYGANVLTF	TGTGCCAGCGGGTGGCGGGCTTATGGGGCCAACGTCCTGACTTTC
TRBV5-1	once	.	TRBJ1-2	CASSLGESGYTF	TGCGCCAGCAGCTTGGGCGAGTCTGGCTACACCTTC
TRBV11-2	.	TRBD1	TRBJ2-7	CASSRDRVSEQYF	TGTGCCAGCAGCCGGGACAGGGTAAGCGAGCAGTACTTC
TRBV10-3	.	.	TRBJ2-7	CAISALGALDEQYF	TGTGCCATCAGTGCGTTGGGGGCGCTTGACGAGCAGTACTTC
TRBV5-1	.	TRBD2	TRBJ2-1	CASSGGPSGRLYNEQFF	TGCGCCAGCAGCGGAGGACCTAGCGGGAGACTCTACAATGAGCAGTTCTTC
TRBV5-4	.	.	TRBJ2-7	CASSTGAGSSYEQYF	TGTGCCAGCAGCACCGGGGCGGGTAGCTCCTACGAGCAGTACTTC
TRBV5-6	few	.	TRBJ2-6	CATRETGANVLTF	TGTGCCACCCGGGAAACTGGGGCCAACGTCCTGACTTTC
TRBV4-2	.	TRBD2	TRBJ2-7	CASSPSGSSYEQYF	TGTGCCAGCAGCCCTAGCGGAAGCTCCTACGAGCAGTACTTC
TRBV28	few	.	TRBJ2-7	CASSFYSSEQYF	TGTGCCAGCAGTTTTTACAGCAGCGAGCAGTACTTC
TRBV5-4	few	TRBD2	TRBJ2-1	CASSPSLREGRNEQFF	TGTGCCAGCAGCCCGTCCCTCCGGGAGGGCCGAAATGAGCAGTTCTTC
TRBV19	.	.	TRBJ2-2	CASSIGKPTGELFF	TGTGCCAGTAGTATCGGCAAACCCACCGGGGAGCTGTTTTTT
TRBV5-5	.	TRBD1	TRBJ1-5	CASSAGTAFNQPQHF	TGTGCCAGCAGCGCCGGGACAGCTTTCAATCAGCCCCAGCATTTT
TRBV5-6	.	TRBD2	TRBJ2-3	CASSLGLAGYTDTQYF	TGTGCCAGCAGCTTGGGCCTAGCGGGATACACAGATACGCAGTATTTT
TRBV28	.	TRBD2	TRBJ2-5	CASNSPASGQETQYF	TGTGCCAGCAATTCCCCCGCTAGCGGACAAGAGACCCAGTACTTC
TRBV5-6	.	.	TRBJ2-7	CASSLRAGIYYEQYF	TGTGCCAGCAGCTTGAGGGCCGGGATATACTACGAGCAGTACTTC
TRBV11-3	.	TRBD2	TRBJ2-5	CASSFVSGSYLTVETQYF	TGTGCCAGCAGCTTTGTGAGCGGGAGTTACCTCACAGTAGAGACCCAGTACTTC
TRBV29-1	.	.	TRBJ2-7	CSVVVRDSYEQYF	TGCAGCGTTGTGGTCAGGGATTCCTACGAGCAGTACTTC
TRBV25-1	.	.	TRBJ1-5	CASSARGNQPQHF	TGTGCCAGCAGTGCCAGGGGCAATCAGCCCCAGCATTTT
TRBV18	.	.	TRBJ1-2	CASSPPPGRDYGYTF	TGTGCCAGCTCACCACCACCGGGCAGGGACTATGGCTACACCTTC
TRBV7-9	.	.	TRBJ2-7	CASSSETRGGVSYDVQYF	TGTGCCAGCAGCTCGGAAACTAGAGGAGGAGTCAGCTACGATGTGCAGTACTTC
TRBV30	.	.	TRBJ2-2	CAWSVGGPNTGELFF	TGTGCCTGGAGTGTAGGCGGTCCGAACACCGGGGAGCTGTTTTTT
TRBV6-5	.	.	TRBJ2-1	CASSRGYEQFF	TGTGCCAGCAGTAGGGGTTATGAGCAGTTCTTC
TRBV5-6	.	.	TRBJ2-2	CASSVAGFANTGELFF	TGTGCCAGCAGCGTCGCAGGCTTCGCGAACACCGGGGAGCTGTTTTTT
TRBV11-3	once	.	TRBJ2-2	CASTAAPGTGELFF	TGTGCCAGCACGGCGGCGCCGGGCACCGGGGAGCTGTTTTTT
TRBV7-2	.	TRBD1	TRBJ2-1	CASSLFGTVYNEQFF	TGTGCCAGCAGCTTATTCGGGACAGTCTACAATGAGCAGTTCTTC
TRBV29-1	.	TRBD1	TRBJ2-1	CSVTTGTGSSYNEQFF	TGCAGCGTGACGACCGGGACAGGGTCGTCCTACAATGAGCAGTTCTTC
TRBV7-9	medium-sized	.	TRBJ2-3	CASSLNSGTDTQYF	TGTGCCAGCAGCTTAAATAGTGGCACAGATACGCAGTATTTT
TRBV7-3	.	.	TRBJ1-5	CASSLTGAQTNQPQHF	TGTGCCAGCAGCTTAACGGGGGCGCAAACTAATCAGCCCCAGCATTTT
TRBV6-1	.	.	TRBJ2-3	CASAGQSTDTQYF	TGTGCCAGCGCGGGACAGAGCACAGATACGCAGTATTTT
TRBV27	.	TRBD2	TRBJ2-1	CASRLASYNEQFF	TGTGCCAGTCGACTAGCGTCCTACAATGAGCAGTTCTTC
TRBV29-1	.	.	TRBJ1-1	CSVGNSNTEAFF	TGCAGCGTTGGTAACAGTAACACTGAAGCTTTCTTT
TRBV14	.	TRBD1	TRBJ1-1	CASSQGRGDRGNARVNTEAFF	TGTGCCAGCAGCCAAGGAAGGGGGGACAGGGGAAACGCCAGAGTGAACACTGAAGCTTTCTTT
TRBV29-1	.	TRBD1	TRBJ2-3	CSVVNPGQLLFTQYF	TGCAGCGTTGTTAATCCGGGACAGCTCCTTTTTACGCAGTATTTT
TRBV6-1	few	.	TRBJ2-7	CASSEGGLSYEQYF	TGTGCCAGCAGTGAAGGCGGACTCTCCTACGAGCAGTACTTC
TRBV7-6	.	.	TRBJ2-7	CASSLLEHVEQYF	TGTGCCAGCAGCTTACTGGAACACGTCGAGCAGTACTTC
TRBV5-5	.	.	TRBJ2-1	CASSFWDNEQFF	TGTGCCAGCAGCTTTTGGGACAATGAGCAGTTCTTC
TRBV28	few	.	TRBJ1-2	CASTASEFGYTF	TGTGCCAGCACCGCCTCGGAGTTTGGCTACACCTTC
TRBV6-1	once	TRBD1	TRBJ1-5	CASSENSRQGVYSNQPQHF	TGTGCCAGCAGTGAAAACTCGAGACAGGGAGTTTATAGCAATCAGCCCCAGCATTTT
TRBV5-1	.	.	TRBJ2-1	CASSPGDGSSYNEQFF	TGCGCCAGCAGCCCGGGCGACGGGAGCTCCTACAATGAGCAGTTCTTC
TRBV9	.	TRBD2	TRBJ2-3	CASSVGGASGRTDTQYF	TGTGCCAGCAGCGTAGGTGGGGCTAGCGGGAGGACTGATACGCAGTATTTT
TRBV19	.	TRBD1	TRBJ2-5	CASSILLTGGQETQYF	TGTGCCAGTAGTATTCTCTTGACAGGGGGCCAAGAGACCCAGTACTTC
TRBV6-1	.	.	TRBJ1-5	CASSAWEGGQPQHF	TGTGCCAGCAGTGCCTGGGAGGGAGGACAGCCCCAGCATTTT
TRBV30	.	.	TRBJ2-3	CAWKTGATDTQYF	TGTGCCTGGAAAACGGGGGCCACAGATACGCAGTATTTT
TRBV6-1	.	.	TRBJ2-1	CASSGEWGNEQFF	TGTGCCAGCAGTGGGGAGTGGGGAAATGAGCAGTTCTTC
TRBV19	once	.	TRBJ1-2	CASSPPGGGYTF	TGTGCCAGTAGTCCCCCGGGGGGTGGCTACACCTTC
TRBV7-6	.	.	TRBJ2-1	CASRQGLGYNEQFF	TGTGCCAGCAGGCAGGGTCTGGGCTACAATGAGCAGTTCTTC
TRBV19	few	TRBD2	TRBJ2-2	CASRRGGRANTGELFF	TGTGCCAGTAGGAGGGGAGGGAGGGCGAACACCGGGGAGCTGTTTTTT
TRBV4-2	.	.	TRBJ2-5	CASSQYRTVEGTQYF	TGTGCCAGCAGCCAATACAGGACAGTTGAGGGGACCCAGTACTTC
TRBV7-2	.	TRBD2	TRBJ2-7	CASSLDASGYEQYF	TGTGCCAGCAGCTTAGATGCTAGCGGTTACGAGCAGTACTTC
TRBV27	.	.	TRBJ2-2	CASSLGITGELFF	TGTGCCAGCAGTTTAGGGATCACTGGGGAGCTGTTTTTT